This is a list of T cell receptor beta chains from one sample in a study of a mutant IDH1 vaccine in newly diagnosed glioma. These receptors have no identified antigens. The table came from immunoSEQ multiplex PCR; TCRdb's copy has only in-frame clones and leaves some out. The sample has about 51,000 clones, over 75% seen once. Source: PBMCs, taken from a glioma patient whose treatment included an IDH1 peptide vaccine. The receptors come from a man over 45 with glioma. Each CDR3 is given with its conserved first and last residue. A D gene is named only where the DNA matches it firmly. Expanded clones are given a class, and other clones once, few, many or no size at all.

clone size: NA; D gene: NA; V gene: TRBV18; J gene: TRBJ1-2; CDR3 length: 13; CDR3 DNA: TGTGCCAGCTCACTAGACAGGAACTATGGCTACACCTTC; CDR3 protein: CASSLDRNYGYTF
clone size: NA; D gene: NA; V gene: TRBV5-1; J gene: TRBJ2-5; CDR3 length: 14; CDR3 DNA: TGCGCCAGCAGCTTGGTTTCCAGCCAAGAGACCCAGTACTTC; CDR3 protein: CASSLVSSQETQYF
clone size: NA; D gene: NA; V gene: TRBV7-9; J gene: TRBJ1-1; CDR3 length: 13; CDR3 DNA: TGTGCCAGCAGCTTTATACAGGACACTGAAGCTTTCTTT; CDR3 protein: CASSFIQDTEAFF
clone size: NA; D gene: NA; V gene: TRBV30; J gene: TRBJ1-5; CDR3 length: 14; CDR3 DNA: TGTGCCTGGAGTCCGAAGGGGGGGAATCAGCCCCAGCATTTT; CDR3 protein: CAWSPKGGNQPQHF
clone size: NA; D gene: NA; V gene: TRBV5-1; J gene: TRBJ1-4; CDR3 length: 14; CDR3 DNA: TGCGCCAGCAGCTCCTCCGGGCAGAGTGAAAAACTGTTTTTT; CDR3 protein: CASSSSGQSEKLFF
clone size: NA; D gene: NA; V gene: TRBV29-1; J gene: TRBJ1-3; CDR3 length: 12; CDR3 DNA: TGCAGCGTTGAAGCCCCAGTGGACACCATATATTTT; CDR3 protein: CSVEAPVDTIYF
clone size: NA; D gene: TRBD2; V gene: TRBV7-9; J gene: TRBJ2-4; CDR3 length: 16; CDR3 DNA: TGTGCCAGCAGCGACACCGCGGGGGTGGTCAAAAACATTCAGTACTTC; CDR3 protein: CASSDTAGVVKNIQYF
clone size: few; D gene: NA; V gene: TRBV14; J gene: TRBJ2-7; CDR3 length: 13; CDR3 DNA: TGTGCCAGCAGGGGTCTAGACTCCTACGAGCAGTACTTC; CDR3 protein: CASRGLDSYEQYF
clone size: NA; D gene: TRBD1; V gene: TRBV6-5; J gene: TRBJ2-7; CDR3 length: 15; CDR3 DNA: TGTGCCAGCGGACAGGGAAGGGGGGCTACCTACGAGCAGTACTTC; CDR3 protein: CASGQGRGATYEQYF
clone size: NA; D gene: NA; V gene: TRBV9; J gene: TRBJ2-2; CDR3 length: 14; CDR3 DNA: TGTGCCAGCAGCGTGGGTAGCACCACCGGGGAGCTGTTTTTT; CDR3 protein: CASSVGSTTGELFF
clone size: NA; D gene: TRBD1; V gene: TRBV13; J gene: TRBJ2-7; CDR3 length: 14; CDR3 DNA: TGTGCCAGCAGCCCAGGGACAGGGAGCTACGAGCAGTACTTC; CDR3 protein: CASSPGTGSYEQYF
clone size: NA; D gene: NA; V gene: TRBV7-2; J gene: TRBJ2-5; CDR3 length: 13; CDR3 DNA: TGTGCCAGCAGGGAAGGACGTGCGGAGACCCAGTACTTC; CDR3 protein: CASREGRAETQYF
clone size: NA; D gene: TRBD1; V gene: TRBV5-4; J gene: TRBJ1-2; CDR3 length: 16; CDR3 DNA: TGTGCCAGCAGCCCTGGACAGGGGGCGCAAAACTATGGCTACACCTTC; CDR3 protein: CASSPGQGAQNYGYTF
clone size: NA; D gene: NA; V gene: TRBV4-2; J gene: TRBJ2-1; CDR3 length: 12; CDR3 DNA: TGTGCCAGCAGCTTCCCCAGAGGTGAGCAGTTCTTC; CDR3 protein: CASSFPRGEQFF
clone size: NA; D gene: TRBD1; V gene: TRBV27; J gene: TRBJ1-1; CDR3 length: 14; CDR3 DNA: TGTGCCAGCACCCGACAGGGGGCAGGAACTGAAGCTTTCTTT; CDR3 protein: CASTRQGAGTEAFF
clone size: NA; D gene: NA; V gene: TRBV5-4; J gene: TRBJ2-1; CDR3 length: 14; CDR3 DNA: TGTGCCAGCAGCTTGCGGGGGATATCAAGGAAGCAGTTCTTC; CDR3 protein: CASSLRGISRKQFF
clone size: NA; D gene: NA; V gene: TRBV4-3; J gene: TRBJ2-3; CDR3 length: 14; CDR3 DNA: TGCGCCAGCAGCCTGGGACGAGGCACAGATACGCAGTATTTT; CDR3 protein: CASSLGRGTDTQYF
clone size: few; D gene: NA; V gene: TRBV6-1; J gene: TRBJ1-2; CDR3 length: 13; CDR3 DNA: TGTGCCAGCAGTGAAAAGAGGGGCTATGGCTACACCTTC; CDR3 protein: CASSEKRGYGYTF
clone size: few; D gene: NA; V gene: TRBV10-3; J gene: TRBJ1-3; CDR3 length: 14; CDR3 DNA: TGTGCCATCAGTTCCGGGACCTCTGGAAACACCATATATTTT; CDR3 protein: CAISSGTSGNTIYF
clone size: NA; D gene: TRBD1; V gene: TRBV5-1; J gene: TRBJ1-1; CDR3 length: 15; CDR3 DNA: TGCGCCAGCAGCCAAGACAGGGGGCGGGGAACTGAAGCTTTCTTT; CDR3 protein: CASSQDRGRGTEAFF
clone size: NA; D gene: NA; V gene: TRBV29-1; J gene: TRBJ2-3; CDR3 length: 13; CDR3 DNA: TGCAGCGTTGAAGACACACCTACAGAGGCGCAGTATTTT; CDR3 protein: CSVEDTPTEAQYF
clone size: NA; D gene: TRBD1; V gene: TRBV15; J gene: TRBJ2-2; CDR3 length: 15; CDR3 DNA: TGTGCCACCAGCTTAGACAGGGTGAACACCGGGGAGCTGTTTTTT; CDR3 protein: CATSLDRVNTGELFF
clone size: NA; D gene: TRBD2; V gene: TRBV7-9; J gene: TRBJ2-7; CDR3 length: 16; CDR3 DNA: TGTGCCAGCAGCACGGAGACTAGCGGGGGTTCCTACGAGCAGTACTTC; CDR3 protein: CASSTETSGGSYEQYF
clone size: NA; D gene: NA; V gene: TRBV28; J gene: TRBJ1-5; CDR3 length: 12; CDR3 DNA: TGTGCCAGCAGGACCTCCGATCAGCCCCAGCATTTT; CDR3 protein: CASRTSDQPQHF
clone size: NA; D gene: TRBD1; V gene: TRBV25-1; J gene: TRBJ1-1; CDR3 length: 13; CDR3 DNA: TGTGCCAGCGGGGGGGGACAGGACATTGAAGCTTTCTTT; CDR3 protein: CASGGGQDIEAFF
clone size: NA; D gene: NA; V gene: TRBV5-1; J gene: TRBJ2-7; CDR3 length: 14; CDR3 DNA: TGCGCCAGCAGCCTATGGGACGGTGAGGACGAGCAGTACTTC; CDR3 protein: CASSLWDGEDEQYF
clone size: NA; D gene: NA; V gene: TRBV5-1; J gene: TRBJ2-7; CDR3 length: 14; CDR3 DNA: TGCGCCAGCAGCTTGGGACAGGTCCTCTACGAGCAGTACTTC; CDR3 protein: CASSLGQVLYEQYF
clone size: NA; D gene: NA; V gene: TRBV9; J gene: TRBJ1-5; CDR3 length: 15; CDR3 DNA: TGTGCCAGCAGCGTATTCGGTGGCCGCAATCAGCCCCAGCATTTT; CDR3 protein: CASSVFGGRNQPQHF
clone size: NA; D gene: NA; V gene: TRBV25-1; J gene: TRBJ2-7; CDR3 length: 14; CDR3 DNA: TGTGCCAGCAGTGCACCCTACAGGGCCTACGAGCAGTACTTC; CDR3 protein: CASSAPYRAYEQYF
clone size: NA; D gene: TRBD2; V gene: TRBV30; J gene: TRBJ2-3; CDR3 length: 14; CDR3 DNA: TGTGCCTGGATCTCGAGGGAGGGGACAGATACGCAGTATTTT; CDR3 protein: CAWISREGTDTQYF
clone size: few; D gene: NA; V gene: TRBV15; J gene: TRBJ1-4; CDR3 length: 12; CDR3 DNA: TGTGCCACCCGGGCTCTAGGGGAAAAACTGTTTTTT; CDR3 protein: CATRALGEKLFF
clone size: medium-sized; D gene: NA; V gene: TRBV29-1; J gene: TRBJ2-1; CDR3 length: 14; CDR3 DNA: TGCAGCCCATTTCAGGACAGCTCCTACAATGAGCAGTTCTTC; CDR3 protein: CSPFQDSSYNEQFF
clone size: NA; D gene: NA; V gene: TRBV27; J gene: TRBJ1-2; CDR3 length: 12; CDR3 DNA: TGTGCCAGCATCAAGACCGGGACTCCTTACACCTTC; CDR3 protein: CASIKTGTPYTF
clone size: NA; D gene: NA; V gene: TRBV19; J gene: TRBJ1-1; CDR3 length: 14; CDR3 DNA: TGTGCCAGTAGTATCCAGGGCGCGAACACTGAAGCTTTCTTT; CDR3 protein: CASSIQGANTEAFF
clone size: NA; D gene: NA; V gene: TRBV20-1; J gene: TRBJ1-4; CDR3 length: 11; CDR3 DNA: TGCAGTGCTAGAGCCGGCTCAAAACTGTTTTTT; CDR3 protein: CSARAGSKLFF
clone size: NA; D gene: TRBD2; V gene: TRBV11-2; J gene: TRBJ2-3; CDR3 length: 15; CDR3 DNA: TGTGCCAGCACCCTGGGAGGGACCCCCACAGATACGCAGTATTTT; CDR3 protein: CASTLGGTPTDTQYF
clone size: NA; D gene: NA; V gene: TRBV9; J gene: TRBJ1-1; CDR3 length: 13; CDR3 DNA: TGTGCCAGCAGCGTATCACCCCACACTGAAGCTTTCTTT; CDR3 protein: CASSVSPHTEAFF
clone size: NA; D gene: NA; V gene: TRBV18; J gene: TRBJ2-5; CDR3 length: 14; CDR3 DNA: TGTGCCAGCTCACTCCGACAGGGAGGGGAGACCCAGTACTTC; CDR3 protein: CASSLRQGGETQYF
clone size: few; D gene: NA; V gene: TRBV7-2; J gene: TRBJ1-5; CDR3 length: 12; CDR3 DNA: TGTGCCAGCAGCTTAAACAATCAGCCCCAGCATTTT; CDR3 protein: CASSLNNQPQHF
clone size: NA; D gene: NA; V gene: TRBV4-1; J gene: TRBJ2-7; CDR3 length: 13; CDR3 DNA: TGCGCCAGCAGCCACGGGACGGACTACGAGCAGTACTTC; CDR3 protein: CASSHGTDYEQYF
clone size: NA; D gene: NA; V gene: TRBV7-9; J gene: TRBJ1-3; CDR3 length: 14; CDR3 DNA: TGTGCCAGCAGCCCGCAGGGTACTGGAAACACCATATATTTT; CDR3 protein: CASSPQGTGNTIYF
clone size: NA; D gene: NA; V gene: TRBV2; J gene: TRBJ1-1; CDR3 length: 15; CDR3 DNA: TGTGCCAGCAGTGAAGCGCGGGGGCCCGGCACTGAAGCTTTCTTT; CDR3 protein: CASSEARGPGTEAFF
clone size: NA; D gene: TRBD2; V gene: TRBV5-6; J gene: TRBJ2-5; CDR3 length: 15; CDR3 DNA: TGTGCCAGCAGCTCACTAGCGGGGAGCCAAGAGACCCAGTACTTC; CDR3 protein: CASSSLAGSQETQYF
clone size: NA; D gene: NA; V gene: TRBV7-2; J gene: TRBJ1-5; CDR3 length: 16; CDR3 DNA: TGTGCCAGCAGCTTCGGGGGTTGGGGGGGGAATCAGCCCCAGCATTTT; CDR3 protein: CASSFGGWGGNQPQHF
clone size: NA; D gene: NA; V gene: TRBV4-1; J gene: TRBJ2-7; CDR3 length: 13; CDR3 DNA: TGCGCCAGCAGCCAAGATGGGGGGTACGAGCAGTACTTC; CDR3 protein: CASSQDGGYEQYF
clone size: NA; D gene: NA; V gene: TRBV7-2; J gene: TRBJ2-3; CDR3 length: 11; CDR3 DNA: TGTGCCACTAGTAAAACAGATACGCAGTATTTT; CDR3 protein: CATSKTDTQYF
clone size: once; D gene: TRBD2; V gene: TRBV18; J gene: TRBJ2-7; CDR3 length: 12; CDR3 DNA: TGTGCCAGCTCACCGAGGGAGGGTGAGCAGTACTTC; CDR3 protein: CASSPREGEQYF
clone size: NA; D gene: TRBD1; V gene: TRBV19; J gene: TRBJ1-1; CDR3 length: 17; CDR3 DNA: TGTGCCAGTAGCTACCTCCGGACAGGGGGCTCGGGAACTGAAGCTTTCTTT; CDR3 protein: CASSYLRTGGSGTEAFF
clone size: NA; D gene: NA; V gene: TRBV19; J gene: TRBJ2-3; CDR3 length: 13; CDR3 DNA: TGTGCCAGTAGCGACAACAGGGCAGATACGCAGTATTTT; CDR3 protein: CASSDNRADTQYF
clone size: NA; D gene: TRBD2; V gene: TRBV5-1; J gene: TRBJ2-1; CDR3 length: 15; CDR3 DNA: TGCGCCAGCAGCTTGGGGACTAGCCCCTCCGGTGAGCAGTTCTTC; CDR3 protein: CASSLGTSPSGEQFF
clone size: NA; D gene: TRBD1; V gene: TRBV30; J gene: TRBJ2-4; CDR3 length: 15; CDR3 DNA: TGTGCCTGGAGTGTCCGGACAGGGGTCAAAAACATTCAGTACTTC; CDR3 protein: CAWSVRTGVKNIQYF
clone size: NA; D gene: NA; V gene: TRBV5-6; J gene: TRBJ1-2; CDR3 length: 15; CDR3 DNA: TGTGCCAGCAGCTTGGTCCGAGGTTCGGACTATGGCTACACCTTC; CDR3 protein: CASSLVRGSDYGYTF
clone size: NA; D gene: NA; V gene: TRBV21-1; J gene: TRBJ2-5; CDR3 length: 15; CDR3 DNA: TGTGCCAGCAGCAAAGCGCTCAGGGAAAAAGAGACCCAGTACTTC; CDR3 protein: CASSKALREKETQYF
clone size: NA; D gene: NA; V gene: TRBV19; J gene: TRBJ2-7; CDR3 length: 13; CDR3 DNA: TGTGCCAGTAGTATAGAGGGCAGCTACGAGCAGTACTTC; CDR3 protein: CASSIEGSYEQYF